The 27 T cell receptor beta chains given below trace back to one sample, sequenced in a study of T cell responses to AZD1222 COVID-19 vaccine. The repertoire was sequenced with immunoSEQ multiplex PCR; TCRdb's copy has only in-frame clones and lacks some. Here the sample spans some 130,000 clones, around 86% being singletons. The sequences come from peripheral blood, collected on day 0 of AZD1222 vaccination. The receptors here all came from an adult in good health.

CDR3 in DNA: TGTGCCAGCCAAACCAGGGGGGATCAGCCCCAGCATTTT. Protein: CASQTRGDQPQHF. The genes are TRBV19 and TRBJ1-5; 7 bases align to TRBD1. This CDR3 comprises 13 residues. With V trimmed by 9 bases and J by 5 bases, 7 bases remained unmatched. From germline, CDR1 is LNHDA and CDR2 SQIVND (reference sequence).

The chain combines TRBV7-9 with TRBJ1-4; D call uncertain. The CDR3 loop spans 15 amino acids. V was shortened by 2 bases and J by 5 bases, with 12 bases between the two germline ends. The germline V gene encodes CDR1 SEHNR and CDR2 FQNEAQ (reference sequence). The CDR3 coding sequence is TGTGCCAGCAGCTTAACCGCCAGCCCAAATGAAAAACTGTTTTTT. The encoded protein is CASSLTASPNEKLFF.

This rearrangement joins TRBV7-8 to TRBJ1-1; D is unresolved. Germline V gene data show CDR1 as SGHVS and CDR2 as FQNEAQ. The CDR3 consists of 14 residues. The V gene lost 1 base and the J gene lost 4 bases, with 10 bases spanning the gap. CDR3 loop: CASSLEVEGTEAFF. CDR3 nucleotide sequence: TGTGCCAGCAGCTTAGAAGTAGAAGGCACTGAAGCTTTCTTT.

Concerning this clone: The same CDR3 can be traced to other DNA sequences in this sample. The rearrangement uses TRBV6-5 and TRBJ1-5; D call uncertain. Trimming removed 0 bases from V and 7 bases from J, with 7 bases in between. The CDR3 runs 13 residues. CDR1 MNHEY and CDR2 SVGAGI come from the germline V gene. The CDR3 DNA reads TGTGCCAGCAGTTACTCGAATGTCCAGCCCCAGCATTTT. Its protein is CASSYSNVQPQHF.

J is TRBJ1-2 and V is TRBV4-3, with TRBD1 matching over 11 bases. Per germline, CDR1 LGHNA and CDR2 YSLEER. After removal of 0 bases from V and 7 bases from J, the junction contained 7 bases not matched to a gene. This CDR3 spans 16 amino acids. The CDR3 DNA reads TGCGCCAGCAGCCAAGACCCAGGACAGGGGGCGCGTGGCTACACCTTC. It yields the protein CASSQDPGQGARGYTF.

This clone was observed a single time. The J gene is TRBJ1-1, the V gene TRBV5-4; the D is unclear. The germline gives CDR1 SGHNT, CDR2 YYREEE (reference sequence). The CDR3 sequence is 13 residues long. Trimming left V 5 bases short and J 1 base short, with 9 bases between. The CDR3 reads CASRGEGNTEAFF. The CDR3 nucleotides are TGTGCCAGCAGAGGAGAGGGGAACACTGAAGCTTTCTTT.

This clone was seen only once. J is TRBJ2-5 and V is TRBV5-1; D gene uncertain. Germline CDR1 is SGHRS and CDR2 is YFSETQ. Trimming cost V 1 base and J 5 bases, with 15 bases left between them. This CDR3 has 15 amino acids. The CDR3 sequence is CASSLTESRRETQYF. The CDR3 nucleotides read TGCGCCAGCAGCTTGACTGAGAGTCGTAGGGAGACCCAGTACTTC.

This clone was observed a single time. The gene calls are TRBV5-1 and TRBJ1-2, with 7 bases identical to TRBD1. Unmatched junction bases numbered 5, after V lost 4 bases and J lost 8 bases. This CDR3 has 12 amino acids. The germline CDR1 and CDR2 sequences are SGHRS and YFSETQ. This chain's CDR3 is CASSQGDRGYTF. The CDR3 DNA follows: TGCGCCAGCAGCCAGGGGGATCGGGGCTACACCTTC. The full variable domain, rest sourced from reference TRBV5-1 and TRBJ1-2, is KAGVTQTPRYLIKTRGQQVTLSCSPISGHRSVSWYQQTPGQGLQFLFEYFSETQRNKGNFPGRFSGRQFSNSRSEMNVSTLELGDSALYLCASSQGDRGYTFGSGTRLTVV.

This chain uses TRBV7-9 with TRBJ2-7; D may match TRBD1 or TRBD2 (5 bases each). The CDR3 totals 11 residues. The ends were cut back, 4 bases at V and 9 bases at J, with 10 bases in the middle. Germline V gives CDR1 SEHNR, CDR2 FQNEAQ (reference sequence). CDR3 in amino acids: CASSWDLLQYF. In DNA, the CDR3 is TGTGCCAGCAGCTGGGACCTTCTGCAGTACTTC. The full variable domain, its missing parts supplied by reference TRBV7-9 and TRBJ2-7, is DTGVSQNPRHKITKRGQNVTFRCDPISEHNRLYWYRQTLGQGPEFLTYFQNEAQLEKSRLLSDRFSAERPKGSFSTLEIQRTEQGDSAMYLCASSWDLLQYFGPGTRLTVT.

The rearrangement joins TRBV2 to TRBJ1-1; D is unresolved. The CDR3 has 15 amino acids. The germline gives CDR1 SNHLY, CDR2 FYNNEI. Trimming took off 4 bases at V and 0 bases at J, with 12 bases between the two ends. CDR3 in amino acids: CASSGMAGLNTEAFF. Here the CDR3 DNA reads TGTGCCAGCAGTGGAATGGCGGGGTTGAACACTGAAGCTTTCTTT. Variable domain in full (rest from reference TRBV2 and TRBJ1-1): EPEVTQTPSHQVTQMGQEVILRCVPISNHLYFYWYRQILGQKVEFLVSFYNNEISEKSEIFDDQFSVERPDGSNFTLKIRSTKLEDSAMYFCASSGMAGLNTEAFFGQGTRLTVV.

The rearrangement uses TRBV29-1 and TRBJ1-1; D may be TRBD1 (5 bases). Trimming cost V 6 bases and J 0 bases, with 17 bases left between them. CDR3 length: 15 residues. CDR1 is SQVTM, CDR2 ANQGSEA, per germline. The CDR3 coding sequence is TGCAGCGTCCCTGGGGGTGGGCCACTGAACACTGAAGCTTTCTTT. Its protein is CSVPGGGPLNTEAFF.

The chain combines TRBV23-1 with TRBJ1-1; D is unresolved. TRBV23-1 belongs to the ORF category, with a function that is uncertain. The V and J ends lost 7 bases and 6 bases respectively, with 12 bases between them. This CDR3 has 12 amino acids. The CDR3 coding sequence is TGCGCCAGCACGGACCGCGTCGCTGAAGCTTTCTTT. It codes for CASTDRVAEAFF.

The J gene is TRBJ1-3, the V gene TRBV5-1; the D gene is possibly TRBD1 (6 bases). The CDR3 totals 16 residues. Germline loops: CDR1 SGHRS, CDR2 YFSETQ. V was cut by 0 bases and J by 4 bases, with 14 bases left in between. DNA for the CDR3: TGCGCCAGCAGCTTGGGTGCGCGGGGGCGCGGAAACACCATATATTTT. Protein product: CASSLGARGRGNTIYF.

The chain links TRBV7-9 to TRBJ1-5, with D unclear. Germline V lookup: CDR1 SEHNR, CDR2 FQNEAQ (reference sequence). This CDR3 has 12 residues. V was pared by 6 bases and J by 3 bases, with 6 bases between. This CDR3 reads CASREDNQPQHF. CDR3 sequence (DNA): TGTGCCAGCAGGGAGGACAATCAGCCCCAGCATTTT.

The chain has TRBV6-2 or TRBV6-3 and TRBJ1-6; D remains unclear. The CDR3 runs to 16 residues. Germline values: CDR1 MNHEY, CDR2 SVGEGT. Trimming stripped 0 bases from V and 9 bases from J, with 15 bases between. Here the CDR3 reads CASSYSKPSRASPLHF. CDR3 DNA: TGTGCCAGCAGTTACTCGAAACCCTCTAGGGCTTCACCCCTCCACTTT.

The chain links TRBV2 to TRBJ1-1, with D possibly being TRBD1 (5 bases). The germline V gene encodes CDR1 SNHLY and CDR2 FYNNEI. Trimming removed 5 bases at V and 1 base at J, with 8 bases between. CDR3 length: 13 amino acids. CDR3 protein: CASSRGENTEAFF. CDR3 nucleotide sequence: TGTGCCAGCAGTAGGGGAGAGAACACTGAAGCTTTCTTT. The variable domain in full, completed from reference TRBV2 and TRBJ1-1, reads EPEVTQTPSHQVTQMGQEVILRCVPISNHLYFYWYRQILGQKVEFLVSFYNNEISEKSEIFDDQFSVERPDGSNFTLKIRSTKLEDSAMYFCASSRGENTEAFFGQGTRLTVV.

The chain employs TRBV19 and TRBJ1-6; tentative D call: TRBD1 (5 bases). Deletions cut 3 bases from V and 9 bases from J, with 18 bases between. This CDR3 contains 16 residues. The V gene's germline CDR1 is LNHDA and CDR2 SQIVND (reference sequence). The DNA for the CDR3 is TGTGCCAGTAGTATTGGGGGACTGCGGCGGATTTCACCCCTCCACTTT. Residues: CASSIGGLRRISPLHF. Drawing the rest from reference TRBV19 and TRBJ1-6, the complete variable domain is DGGITQSPKYLFRKEGQNVTLSCEQNLNHDAMYWYRQDPGQGLRLIYYSQIVNDFQKGDIAEGYSVSREKKESFPLTVTSAQKNPTAFYLCASSIGGLRRISPLHFGNGTRLTVT.

V is TRBV5-4 and J is TRBJ2-7; 8 positions match TRBD2. Germline CDR1 reads SGHNT; CDR2 reads YYREEE (reference sequence). J gave up 2 bases and V 4 bases, and 11 bases lay outside the gene matches. The CDR3 totals 16 residues. The DNA of the CDR3 is TGTGCCAGCAGCCTTCGAGGGCGGGGGGACGCCTACGAGCAGTACTTC. Translation gives CASSLRGRGDAYEQYF.

This chain joins TRBV27 and TRBJ2-2; D not certain. The V and J ends lost 5 bases and 8 bases respectively, with 9 bases between them. The CDR3 has 12 amino acids. The germline V gene encodes CDR1 MNHEY and CDR2 SMNVEV (reference sequence). CDR3 in DNA: TGTGCCAGCAGTACGTTGCTTGGGGAGCTGTTTTTT. As protein: CASSTLLGELFF.

The chain uses TRBV14 and TRBJ1-6; D is unresolved. The germline CDR1 and CDR2 sequences are SGHDN and FVKESK. This CDR3 spans 13 amino acids. Between the trimmed V and J ends, which lost 9 bases and 4 bases, there was a span of 10 bases. The CDR3 DNA sequence: TGTGCCAGTGCACGGGTTTATAATTCACCCCTCCACTTT. This codes for CASARVYNSPLHF.

The V call is TRBV18, the J call TRBJ1-5; possible D gene TRBD1, 6 bases. CDR1 KGHSH and CDR2 LQKENI come from the germline V gene. V was clipped by 2 bases and J by 7 bases, with 15 bases between them. The CDR3 is made up of 15 amino acids. This chain's CDR3 is CASSPIHLGTQPQHF. The CDR3 coding sequence is TGTGCCAGCTCACCAATCCATTTAGGGACACAGCCCCAGCATTTT.

The chain employs TRBV25-1 and TRBJ2-6; D gene ambiguous. Germline CDR1 reads MGHDK; CDR2 reads SYGVNS. V lost 3 bases, J lost 2 bases, and 8 bases lay in between. The CDR3 runs to 15 residues. The CDR3 protein is CASSDPRPGANVLTF. The DNA for the CDR3 is TGTGCCAGCAGTGACCCCAGGCCTGGGGCCAACGTCCTGACTTTC.

The chain employs TRBV7-9 and TRBJ1-2; D remains unclear. Germline V lookup: CDR1 SEHNR, CDR2 FQNEAQ (reference sequence). CDR3 length equals 12 residues. Trimming removed 5 bases from V and 4 bases from J, with 8 bases in between. This chain's CDR3 is CASSRAGYGYTF. In DNA form, the CDR3 reads TGTGCCAGCAGCCGCGCCGGCTATGGCTACACCTTC.

The chain recombines TRBV19 with TRBJ1-2; D not certain. V gave up 7 bases and J gave up 0 bases, with 12 bases separating them. Germline V gene data show CDR1 as LNHDA and CDR2 as SQIVND (reference sequence). The CDR3 covers 14 residues. The CDR3 region is CASTLDAPNYGYTF. The CDR3 DNA reads TGTGCCAGTACCCTTGACGCTCCTAACTATGGCTACACCTTC.

This chain uses TRBV28 with TRBJ1-2; D gene ambiguous. Trimming cost V 6 bases and J 6 bases, with 5 bases left between them. Germline loops: CDR1 MDHEN, CDR2 SYDVKM. CDR3 size: 10 residues. The CDR3 DNA follows: TGTGCCAGCAGCAACGATGGCTACACCTTC. Translated, it gives CASSNDGYTF.

The chain joins TRBV5-1 to TRBJ1-6, with D unclear. The germline V and J ends were trimmed by 4 bases and 13 bases, with 21 bases remaining between them. The germline CDR1 and CDR2 sequences are SGHRS and YFSETQ. This CDR3 spans 15 amino acids. For the CDR3, the DNA is TGCGCCAGCAGCCCCGGTTGGTTATCCCCGAATCCCCTCCACTTT. It encodes CASSPGWLSPNPLHF.

The chain combines TRBV4-2 with TRBJ2-1; D unresolved. Per germline, CDR1 LGHNA and CDR2 YNFKEQ. Trimming stripped 0 bases from V and 0 bases from J, with 9 bases between. This CDR3 is 16 amino acids long. In DNA, the CDR3 is TGTGCCAGCAGCCAAGATATGCCGAGCTCCTACAATGAGCAGTTCTTC. This codes for CASSQDMPSSYNEQFF.